Sequencing of this TCR beta chain was carried out in a study of cytomegalovirus exposure and HLA in healthy donors. Study-level information: Genotyping of some 400 donors showed that over 65% belonged to the Caucasian-associated ancestry cluster.

The primer mix had 60 Vbeta and 13 Jbeta primers. TCRdb's table, derived via immunoSEQ multiplex PCR, lists solely in-frame clones and lacks some. The sample yields approximately 120,000 clones, about 15% seen once. Concerning this clone: Its antigen is not identified.

Germline CDR1 reads MNHEY; CDR2 reads SVGAGI. The trim removed 0 bases at V and 7 bases at J, leaving 4 bases unmatched. The CDR3 length is 14 residues. Overall study results and limits: Among the most significant clusters, several appeared linked to common viral pathogens in a later analysis. Only CMV serostatus was available as immune exposure information. In a later analysis, TCR beta V- and J-gene trimming was associated with a missense DCLRE1C variant.

The V and J genes are TRBV6-5 and TRBJ1-2; the match to TRBD1 covers 8 bases. The sample taken for sequencing was PBMCs. This clonotype was obtained from a female donor in good health and CMV-seropositive. The CDR3 nucleotides are TGTGCCAGCAGTTACTCGACAGGGGATGGTGGCTACACCTTC. It translates to CASSYSTGDGGYTF.